A single sample is the source of the 4 T cell receptor beta chains below, sequenced in a study of T cells in Graves' hyperthyroidism and ophthalmopathy. The CDR3 regions of TCR beta were amplified from RNA transcripts. The HTBI primer set drove a first-round RT-PCR of the TCR CDR3. In TCRdb, the multiplex PCR reads were re-called with MiXCR into one record per CDR3 protein. The table has around 250,000 distinct CDR3 sequences, roughly 15% seen once. Material: blood. The receptors derive from a woman aged 35 to 49 with Graves' hyperthyroidism that later progressed to Graves' ophthalmopathy.

The genes are TRBV4-1 and TRBJ2-7; no reliable D call. The length of the CDR3 is 19 residues. V was trimmed by 1 base and J by 2 bases, leaving 24 bases between them. Germline CDR1 MGHRA, CDR2 YSYEKL. This CDR3 is CASSQASLWDIRNAYEQYF. In DNA form, the CDR3 reads TGCGCCAGCAGCCAAGCATCTCTGTGGGATATCCGTAACGCCTACGAGCAGTACTTC.

This clonotype was counted only a few times. The chain carries TRBV4-1 and TRBJ1-5; TRBD1 agrees at 9 bases. V gave up 4 bases and J gave up 6 bases; unmatched junction bases: 13. Germline CDR1 MGHRA, CDR2 YSYEKL. The CDR3 is 17 amino acids. In DNA, the CDR3 is TGCGCCAGCAGCCTGGGGCCAGGGACAGGGTCTCGTCAGCCCCAGCATTTT. Encoded protein: CASSLGPGTGSRQPQHF.

The V gene is TRBV28, the J gene TRBJ2-5; D perhaps matches TRBD1 (6 bases). CDR1 MDHEN and CDR2 SYDVKM come from the germline V gene. The CDR3 is 14 amino acids. V dropped 6 bases and J dropped 5 bases, with 16 bases sitting between them. The CDR3 sequence is CASSPPDSHETQYF. In DNA, the CDR3 is TGTGCCAGCAGCCCACCGGACAGCCACGAGACCCAGTACTTC. Based on the CDR3 plus reference TRBV28 and TRBJ2-5, the full variable domain is DVKVTQSSRYLVKRTGEKVFLECVQDMDHENMFWYRQDPGLGLRLIYFSYDVKMKEKGDIPEGYSVSREKKERFSLILESASTNQTSMYLCASSPPDSHETQYFGPGTRLLVL.

The chain links TRBV28 to TRBJ1-2; D is possibly TRBD1 (6 bases). The CDR3 runs 16 residues. The V gene's germline CDR1 is MDHEN and CDR2 SYDVKM. V was pared by 2 bases and J by 4 bases, with 17 bases between. This chain's CDR3 is CASSLPPQGLSYGYTF. In DNA, the CDR3 is TGTGCCAGCAGTTTACCTCCCCAGGGGTTGAGCTATGGCTACACCTTC.